This TCR beta chain was retrieved from a study of a mutant IDH1 vaccine in newly diagnosed glioma. Study overall: Treated patients showed a male proportion of approximately 62%, a female proportion of about 40%, and a mean age of about 41 years. Beforehand, treatment had been radiotherapy, temozolomide, or both; the majority received both.

Trimming at V came to 5 bases and at J to 15 bases, leaving 8 bases not matched to a gene. The CDR3 length is 12 residues. The germline CDR1 and CDR2 sequences are MNHEY and SMNVEV (reference sequence). The data were produced by immunoSEQ multiplex PCR, yet TCRdb's version contains in-frame clones alone and is incomplete. The repertoire includes about 92,000 clones, 83% of them detected once, and approximately 7.4% sits in the top ten. The sample's time point: baseline, week 1 (first vaccination visit). As for treatment: pre-vaccination baseline after standard-of-care therapy. The source of this sequence is a woman aged 45 to 65 with glioma. Sample: PBMCs, taken from a glioma patient treated with radiotherapy, temozolomide or both. The V and J genes are TRBV27 and TRBJ2-1; TRBD1 agrees at 9 bases. The CDR3 nucleotides are TGTGCCAGCAGTGCCAATGACAGGGGGGTGTTCTTC. Protein product: CASSANDRGVFF.